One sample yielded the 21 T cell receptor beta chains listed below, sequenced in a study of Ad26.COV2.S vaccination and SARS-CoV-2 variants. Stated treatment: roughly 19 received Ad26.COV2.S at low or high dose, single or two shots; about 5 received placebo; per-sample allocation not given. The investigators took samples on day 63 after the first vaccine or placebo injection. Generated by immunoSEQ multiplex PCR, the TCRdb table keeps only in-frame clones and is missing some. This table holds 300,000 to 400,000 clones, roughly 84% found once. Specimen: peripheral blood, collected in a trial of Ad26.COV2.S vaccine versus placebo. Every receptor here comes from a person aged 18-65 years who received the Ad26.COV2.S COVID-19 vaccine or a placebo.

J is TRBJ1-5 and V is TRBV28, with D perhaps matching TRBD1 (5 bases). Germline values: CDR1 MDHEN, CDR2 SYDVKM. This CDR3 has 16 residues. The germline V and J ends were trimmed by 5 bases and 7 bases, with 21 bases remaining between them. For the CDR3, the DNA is TGTGCCAGCAGTCCCCGAGTAGGGGAAGGAGGGCAGCCCCAGCATTTT. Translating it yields CASSPRVGEGGQPQHF.

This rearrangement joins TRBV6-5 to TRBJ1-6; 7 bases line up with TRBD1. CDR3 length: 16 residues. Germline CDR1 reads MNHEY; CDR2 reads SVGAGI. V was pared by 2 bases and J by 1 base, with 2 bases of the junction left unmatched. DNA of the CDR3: TGTGCCAGCAGTTACAGACAGGGTTCCTATAATTCACCCCTCCACTTT. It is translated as CASSYRQGSYNSPLHF.

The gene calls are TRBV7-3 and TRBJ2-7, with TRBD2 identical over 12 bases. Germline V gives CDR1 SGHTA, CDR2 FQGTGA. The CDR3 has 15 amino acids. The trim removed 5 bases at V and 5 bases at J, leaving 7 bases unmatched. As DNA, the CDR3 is TGTGCCAGCAGCCCCGGACTAGCGGGGTTCAACGAGCAGTACTTC. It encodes CASSPGLAGFNEQYF.

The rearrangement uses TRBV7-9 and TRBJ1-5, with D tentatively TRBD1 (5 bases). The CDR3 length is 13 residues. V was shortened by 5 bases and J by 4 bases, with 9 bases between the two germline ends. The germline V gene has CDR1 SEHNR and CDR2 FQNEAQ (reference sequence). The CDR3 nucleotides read TGTGCCAGCAGCCCGGGGGGGAATCAGCCCCAGCATTTT. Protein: CASSPGGNQPQHF.

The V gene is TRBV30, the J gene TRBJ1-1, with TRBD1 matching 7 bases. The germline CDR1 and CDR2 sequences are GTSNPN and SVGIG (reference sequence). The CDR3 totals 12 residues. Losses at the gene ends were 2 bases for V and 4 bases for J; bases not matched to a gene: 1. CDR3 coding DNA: TGTGCCTGGAGTAGGGACAGCACTGAAGCTTTCTTT. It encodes CAWSRDSTEAFF.

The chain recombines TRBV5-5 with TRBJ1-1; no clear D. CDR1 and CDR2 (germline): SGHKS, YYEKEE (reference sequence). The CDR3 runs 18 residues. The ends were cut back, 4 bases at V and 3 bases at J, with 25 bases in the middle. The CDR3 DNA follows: TGTGCCAGCAGCATCCCTTTTGATGGCAGCCTACCGGACACTGAAGCTTTCTTT. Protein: CASSIPFDGSLPDTEAFF. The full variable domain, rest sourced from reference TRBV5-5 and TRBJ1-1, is DAGVTQSPTHLIKTRGQQVTLRCSPISGHKSVSWYQQVLGQGPQFIFQYYEKEERGRGNFPDRFSARQFPNYSSELNVNALLLGDSALYLCASSIPFDGSLPDTEAFFGQGTRLTVV.

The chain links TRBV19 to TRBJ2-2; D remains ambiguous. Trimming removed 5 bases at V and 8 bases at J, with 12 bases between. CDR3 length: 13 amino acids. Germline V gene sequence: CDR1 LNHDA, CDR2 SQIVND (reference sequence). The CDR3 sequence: CASSSTEAGELFF. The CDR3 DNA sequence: TGTGCCAGTAGTTCAACTGAGGCGGGGGAGCTGTTTTTT.

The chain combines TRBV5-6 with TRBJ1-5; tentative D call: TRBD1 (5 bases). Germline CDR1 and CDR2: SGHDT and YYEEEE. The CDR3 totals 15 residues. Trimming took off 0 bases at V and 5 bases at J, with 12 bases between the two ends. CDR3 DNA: TGTGCCAGCAGCTTGGCGCGAGGGGTTTATCAGCCCCAGCATTTT. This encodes CASSLARGVYQPQHF.

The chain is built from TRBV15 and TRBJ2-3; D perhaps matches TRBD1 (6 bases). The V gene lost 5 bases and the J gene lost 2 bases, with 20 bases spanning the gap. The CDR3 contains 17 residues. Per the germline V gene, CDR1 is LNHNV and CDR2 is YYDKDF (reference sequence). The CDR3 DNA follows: TGTGCCACCAGCTTGCGACCGCTGGGACAACCCACAGATACGCAGTATTTT. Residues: CATSLRPLGQPTDTQYF.

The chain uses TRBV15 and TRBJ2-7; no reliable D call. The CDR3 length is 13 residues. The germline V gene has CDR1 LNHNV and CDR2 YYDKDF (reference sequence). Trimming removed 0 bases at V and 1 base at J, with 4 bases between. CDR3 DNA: TGTGCCACCAGCAGAGATCAATCCTACGAGCAGTACTTC. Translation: CATSRDQSYEQYF.

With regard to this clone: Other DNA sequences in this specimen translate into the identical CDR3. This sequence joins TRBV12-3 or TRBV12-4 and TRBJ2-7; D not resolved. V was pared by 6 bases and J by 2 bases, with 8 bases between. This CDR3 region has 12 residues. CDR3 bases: TGTGCCAGCAGCCTCCGAGCCTACGAGCAGTACTTC. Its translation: CASSLRAYEQYF.

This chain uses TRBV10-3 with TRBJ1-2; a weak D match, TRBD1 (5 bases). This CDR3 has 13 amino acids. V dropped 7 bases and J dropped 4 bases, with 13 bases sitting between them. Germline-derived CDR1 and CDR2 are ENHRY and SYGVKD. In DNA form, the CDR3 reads TGTGCCATCACTATGGGACGGCCCTATGGCTACACCTTC. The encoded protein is CAITMGRPYGYTF.

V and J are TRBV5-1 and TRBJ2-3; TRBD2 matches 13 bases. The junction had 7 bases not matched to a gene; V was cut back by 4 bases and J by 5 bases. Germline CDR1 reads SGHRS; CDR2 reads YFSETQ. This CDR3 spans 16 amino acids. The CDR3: CASSLRTSGGVDTQYF. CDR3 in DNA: TGCGCCAGCAGCCTACGGACTAGCGGGGGAGTAGATACGCAGTATTTT.

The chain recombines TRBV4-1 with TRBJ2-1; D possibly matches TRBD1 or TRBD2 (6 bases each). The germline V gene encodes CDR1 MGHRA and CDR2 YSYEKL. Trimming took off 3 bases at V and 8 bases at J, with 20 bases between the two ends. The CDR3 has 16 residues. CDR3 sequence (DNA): TGCGCCAGCAGCCACTTACCCGGGGGCACCCTGGATGAGCAGTTCTTC. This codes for CASSHLPGGTLDEQFF.

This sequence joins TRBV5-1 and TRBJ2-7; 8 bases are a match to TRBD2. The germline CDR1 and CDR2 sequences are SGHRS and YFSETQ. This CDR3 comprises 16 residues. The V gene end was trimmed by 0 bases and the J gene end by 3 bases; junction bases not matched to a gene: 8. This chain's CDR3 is CASSLAGSGDGYEQYF. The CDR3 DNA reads TGCGCCAGCAGCTTGGCCGGTAGCGGGGATGGCTACGAGCAGTACTTC. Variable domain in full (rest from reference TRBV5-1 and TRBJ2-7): KAGVTQTPRYLIKTRGQQVTLSCSPISGHRSVSWYQQTPGQGLQFLFEYFSETQRNKGNFPGRFSGRQFSNSRSEMNVSTLELGDSALYLCASSLAGSGDGYEQYFGPGTRLTVT.

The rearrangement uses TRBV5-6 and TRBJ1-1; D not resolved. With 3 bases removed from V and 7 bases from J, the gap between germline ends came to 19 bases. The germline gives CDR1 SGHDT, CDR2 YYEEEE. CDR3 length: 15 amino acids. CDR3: CASSSTRWQNNEAFF. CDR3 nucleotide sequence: TGTGCCAGCAGCTCCACCCGGTGGCAGAATAATGAAGCTTTCTTT.

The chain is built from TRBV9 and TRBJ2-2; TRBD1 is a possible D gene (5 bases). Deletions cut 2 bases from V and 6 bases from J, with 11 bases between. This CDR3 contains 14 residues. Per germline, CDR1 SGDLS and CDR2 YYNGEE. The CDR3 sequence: CASSVRVTAGELFF. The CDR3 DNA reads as TGTGCCAGCAGCGTCAGGGTGACGGCCGGGGAGCTGTTTTTT. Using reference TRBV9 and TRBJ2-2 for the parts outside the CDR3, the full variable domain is DSGVTQTPKHLITATGQRVTLRCSPRSGDLSVYWYQQSLDQGLQFLIQYYNGEERAKGNILERFSAQQFPDLHSELNLSSLELGDSALYFCASSVRVTAGELFFGEGSRLTVL.

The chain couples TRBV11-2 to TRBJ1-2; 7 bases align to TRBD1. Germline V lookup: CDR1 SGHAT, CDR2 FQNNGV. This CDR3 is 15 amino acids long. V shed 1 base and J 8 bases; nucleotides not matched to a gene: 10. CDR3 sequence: CASSLGVGGGAGYTF. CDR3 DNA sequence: TGTGCCAGCAGCTTAGGCGTAGGAGGGGGCGCGGGCTACACCTTC.

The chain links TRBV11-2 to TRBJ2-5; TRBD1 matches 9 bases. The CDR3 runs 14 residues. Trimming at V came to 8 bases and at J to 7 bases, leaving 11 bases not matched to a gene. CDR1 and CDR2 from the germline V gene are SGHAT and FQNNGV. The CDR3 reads CASLRPGQGRTQYF. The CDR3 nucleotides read TGTGCCAGCTTACGCCCGGGACAGGGAAGGACCCAGTACTTC.

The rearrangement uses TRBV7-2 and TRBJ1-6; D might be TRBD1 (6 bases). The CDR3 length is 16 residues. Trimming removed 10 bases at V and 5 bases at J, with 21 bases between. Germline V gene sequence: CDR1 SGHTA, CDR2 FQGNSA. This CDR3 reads CATSYRGRQNNSPLHF. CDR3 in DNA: TGTGCCACCAGTTATAGGGGGAGACAGAATAATTCACCCCTCCACTTT.

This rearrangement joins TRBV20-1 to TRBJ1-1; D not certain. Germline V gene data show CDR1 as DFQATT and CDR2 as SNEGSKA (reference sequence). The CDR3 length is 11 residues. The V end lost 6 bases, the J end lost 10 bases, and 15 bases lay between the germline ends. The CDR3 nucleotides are TGCAGTGCCAAGTGGCGGGGTGGAGCTTTCTTT. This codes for CSAKWRGGAFF.